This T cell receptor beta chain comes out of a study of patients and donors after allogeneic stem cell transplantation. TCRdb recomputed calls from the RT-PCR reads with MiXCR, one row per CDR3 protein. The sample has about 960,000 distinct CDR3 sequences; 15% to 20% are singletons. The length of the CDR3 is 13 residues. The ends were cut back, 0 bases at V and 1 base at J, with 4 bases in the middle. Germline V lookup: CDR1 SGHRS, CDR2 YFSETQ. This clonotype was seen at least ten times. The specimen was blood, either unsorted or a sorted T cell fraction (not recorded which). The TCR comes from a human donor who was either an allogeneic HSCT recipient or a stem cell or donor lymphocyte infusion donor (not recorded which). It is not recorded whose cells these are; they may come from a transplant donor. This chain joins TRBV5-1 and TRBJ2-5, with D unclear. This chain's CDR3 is CASSLVSQETQYF. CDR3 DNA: TGCGCCAGCAGCTTGGTCTCCCAAGAGACCCAGTACTTC.